The clone carrying this TCR beta chain was recorded only once. As yet, its antigen is unknown. The table came from immunoSEQ multiplex PCR; TCRdb's copy has only in-frame clones and leaves some out. In the table there are approximately 70,000 clones, 94% of which are singletons. The data derive from a study of T cell clonotyping in hematopoietic cell transplantation. Study observations and caveats: Without cell sorting, CD4 versus CD8 contributions remain unresolved. Recipient TCR diversity dropped after transplant; expanded clonotypes rose from day 30 to 180. At the given depth, recipient repertoires were over 95% de novo clonotypes.

Per the germline V gene, CDR1 is SGHRS and CDR2 is YFSETQ. J lost 2 bases, V lost 6 bases, and 10 bases had no gene match. The CDR3 runs 15 residues. Sequencing used peripheral blood mononuclear cells. The sequence came from a man aged 45-65 years in good health. Some clones in this sample may be carry-over from other donors' samples. The V call is TRBV5-1, the J call TRBJ2-5, with TRBD2 identical over 7 bases. The chain's CDR3 is CASTSSGGLQETQYF. DNA of the CDR3: TGCGCCAGCACATCTAGCGGTGGGCTTCAAGAGACCCAGTACTTC.